These 19 T cell receptor beta chains were sequenced from one sample in a study of regulatory T cells in long-lasting Graves disease. The time point is: newly diagnosed GD, antithyroid drugs for less than 3 months. PBMC-derived RNA was used for the TCR library. CDR3-region Arm-PCR and iRepertoire HTBI primers produced the TCR beta libraries. Via MiXCR, TCRdb re-called the multiplex PCR reads, giving one row per CDR3 protein. This table has roughly 500,000 distinct CDR3 sequences, around 12% appearing once. This same sample was also taken into another study, of T cells in Graves' hyperthyroidism and ophthalmopathy.

The specimen was peripheral blood mononuclear cells (PBMCs), collected at new diagnosis, from a patient treated with antithyroid drugs. All receptors come from a woman aged 30 to 39 with Graves disease.

The V and J genes are TRBV11-3 and TRBJ2-1, with D possibly being TRBD1 (5 bases). V was shortened by 1 base and J by 4 bases, with 8 bases between the two germline ends. Germline CDR1 is SGHNT and CDR2 is YENEEA. CDR3 length: 14 amino acids. Written as DNA, the CDR3 is TGTGCCAGCAGCTTAGCGGCAGGGTACAATGAGCAGTTCTTC. Protein sequence: CASSLAAGYNEQFF. Drawing the rest from reference TRBV11-3 and TRBJ2-1, the complete variable domain is EAGVVQSPRYKIIEKKQPVAFWCNPISGHNTLYWYLQNLGQGPELLIRYENEEAVDDSQLPKDRFSAERLKGVDSTLKIQPAELGDSAVYLCASSLAAGYNEQFFGPGTRLTVL.

This clonotype was counted only a few times. The chain links TRBV2 to TRBJ2-7; TRBD2 matches at 10 bases. Unmatched junction bases numbered 7, after V lost 1 base and J lost 7 bases. This CDR3 is built from 15 residues. In germline, CDR1 is SNHLY, CDR2 FYNNEI. CDR3 DNA sequence: TGTGCCAGCAGTGAAGACGGCCTAGCGGGAGCGGAGCAGTACTTC. It encodes CASSEDGLAGAEQYF.

The V call is TRBV6-1, the J call TRBJ1-5; tentatively, D is TRBD1 (6 bases). The ends were cut back, 4 bases at V and 2 bases at J, with 12 bases in the middle. The CDR3 has 15 amino acids. Germline CDR1 reads MNHNS; CDR2 reads SASEGT. Here the CDR3 reads CASSAQGIGNQPQHF. The CDR3 DNA is TGTGCCAGCAGTGCACAGGGTATCGGCAATCAGCCCCAGCATTTT.

DNA for the CDR3: TGCAGTGCGGAAGGGACAGCTGGAAACACCATATATTTT. Translation gives CSAEGTAGNTIYF. This chain uses TRBV20-1 with TRBJ1-3; 7 positions agree with TRBD1. The CDR3 contains 13 residues. The V and J ends lost 6 bases and 2 bases, in that order; junction bases with no gene match: 4. In germline, CDR1 is DFQATT, CDR2 SNEGSKA (reference sequence).

This clonotype was detected many times. The chain links TRBV10-3 to TRBJ2-1; 8 nucleotides match TRBD2. Germline V lookup: CDR1 ENHRY, CDR2 SYGVKD. The trim removed 2 bases at V and 9 bases at J, leaving 9 bases unmatched. CDR3 length: 15 amino acids. The CDR3 region is CAISEPGLDVCEQFF. The CDR3 coding sequence is TGTGCCATCAGTGAGCCGGGACTAGACGTTTGTGAGCAGTTCTTC.

With respect to this clonotype: This may arise from a read error, as a much more abundant clone is one base away. The rearrangement joins TRBV7-8 to TRBJ2-3; TRBD2 might be the D (6 bases). V lost 10 bases and J 5 bases, leaving 22 bases between the germline ends. The CDR3 contains 15 residues. The V gene's germline CDR1 is SGHVS and CDR2 FQNEAQ. The DNA for the CDR3 is TGTGCCAACACCAACCCGGGGGAAATCTTAGATACGCAGTATTTT. Protein: CANTNPGEILDTQYF.

This clonotype has a count of ten or more. J is TRBJ2-7 and V is TRBV3-1; 16 nucleotides line up with TRBD2. V was clipped by 4 bases and J by 5 bases; unmatched bases: 5. This CDR3 has 16 residues. The germline V gene encodes CDR1 LGHDT and CDR2 YNNKEL (reference sequence). The CDR3, as DNA: TGTGCCAGCAGCCCCGGGACTAGCGGGAGGGTTGACGAGCAGTACTTC. Protein sequence: CASSPGTSGRVDEQYF.

This clonotype was seen repeatedly, ten times or more. This rearrangement joins TRBV12-3 or TRBV12-4 to TRBJ1-6; D is unclear. This CDR3 has 13 amino acids. Between the trimmed V and J ends, which lost 1 base and 10 bases, there was a span of 8 bases. The CDR3 DNA reads as TGTGCCAGCAGTTTAGGCGCGCGATCACCCCTCCACTTT. Protein sequence: CASSLGARSPLHF.

This clonotype was seen many times. The chain has TRBV9 and TRBJ2-1, with 7 bases matching TRBD2. V was pared by 0 bases and J by 4 bases, with 4 bases of the junction left unmatched. The CDR3 loop spans 15 amino acids. From germline, CDR1 is SGDLS and CDR2 YYNGEE. The CDR3 nucleotides are TGTGCCAGCAGCGTAGGTCTAGCGGAATACAATGAGCAGTTCTTC. Translated: CASSVGLAEYNEQFF.

On this clonotype: It may be a read error: a sequence one base away is much more abundant. The chain links TRBV27 to TRBJ1-3, with a tentative D call TRBD1 (6 bases). The CDR3 totals 17 residues. CDR1 and CDR2 (germline): MNHEY, SMNVEV (reference sequence). The chain's CDR3 is CASSLREPGASRNTIYF. The CDR3 coding sequence is TGTGCCAGCAGTTTACGAGAACCAGGGGCCTCTAGAAACACCATATATTTT.

This clonotype was seen many times. The chain employs TRBV30 and TRBJ2-1; a weak D match, TRBD2 (6 bases). The germline gives CDR1 GTSNPN, CDR2 SVGIG (reference sequence). The CDR3 sequence is 13 residues long. Trimming removed 3 bases from V and 5 bases from J, with 11 bases in between. In DNA, the CDR3 is TGTGCCTGGAGCTCTAGCGAAAACAATGAGCAGTTCTTC. It codes for CAWSSSENNEQFF.

This clonotype came up many times. The chain joins TRBV28 to TRBJ1-4; 7 nucleotides match TRBD1. Germline trimming cut 3 bases from V and 8 bases from J; bases unmatched to any gene: 9. Germline lookup yields CDR1 MDHEN and CDR2 SYDVKM. The CDR3 covers 15 residues. CDR3 DNA sequence: TGTGCCAGCAGTTTTGAAGACAGGGTGAGGGAAAAACTGTTTTTT. This translates into CASSFEDRVREKLFF.

The chain is built from TRBV7-8 and TRBJ2-2; weak D call: TRBD2 (7 bases). CDR1 and CDR2 (germline): SGHVS, FQNEAQ. CDR3 length: 16 residues. V lost 3 bases and J lost 1, with 12 bases in between. This CDR3 reads CASSFGGRLNTGELFF. CDR3 nucleotides: TGTGCCAGCAGCTTCGGGGGGCGCTTGAACACCGGGGAGCTGTTTTTT.

This clonotype was counted ten times or more. The chain combines TRBV6-4 with TRBJ2-5; D is perhaps TRBD2 (5 bases). V lost 3 bases, J lost 5 bases, and 10 bases lay in between. This CDR3 spans 13 amino acids. Looked up from germline, CDR1 is MRHNA and CDR2 is SNTAGT. The CDR3 nucleotides are TGTGCCAGCAGTGAGATTAGAGGGGAGACCCAGTACTTC. Protein sequence: CASSEIRGETQYF.

As for this clonotype: A far larger clone is one nucleotide away, so this likely arose from a read error. V and J are TRBV6-9 and TRBJ1-4, with D hard to call. Germline CDR1 is MNHGY and CDR2 is SVAAGI. This CDR3 is 14 amino acids long. Trimming shortened V by 3 bases and J by 0 bases, and 5 bases separated the two germline ends. The CDR3 DNA reads TGTGCCAGCAGTTACACAGCAACTAATGAAAAACTGTTTTTT. Translated, it gives CASSYTATNEKLFF.

Ten or more counts support this clonotype. The rearrangement joins TRBV10-3 to TRBJ2-3; TRBD2 matches 13 bases. The CDR3 runs to 14 residues. With V trimmed by 10 bases and J by 6 bases, 7 bases remained unmatched. Germline V gives CDR1 ENHRY, CDR2 SYGVKD. CDR3 residues: CATAGTSGMDTQYF. CDR3 coding DNA: TGTGCCACAGCCGGGACTAGCGGGATGGATACGCAGTATTTT.

This chain joins TRBV5-1 and TRBJ2-1; 8 bases map to TRBD2. The V gene's germline CDR1 is SGHRS and CDR2 YFSETQ. This CDR3 region has 14 residues. V trimming: 1 base; J trimming: 7 bases; junction bases outside the gene matches: 4. CDR3 coding DNA: TGCGCCAGCAGCTTGAACGGGAGGGCGAATGAGCAGTTCTTC. Protein product: CASSLNGRANEQFF.

The gene calls are TRBV7-2 and TRBJ2-7; a weak D match, TRBD1 (5 bases). V dropped 3 bases and J dropped 0 bases, with 9 bases sitting between them. The CDR3 has 14 residues. The germline V gene has CDR1 SGHTA and CDR2 FQGNSA. The CDR3 sequence is CASSFLTASYEQYF. The CDR3 bases are TGTGCCAGCAGCTTCCTGACAGCCTCCTACGAGCAGTACTTC.

There are a few counts of this clonotype. The J gene is TRBJ1-2, the V gene TRBV7-2; 7 bases align to TRBD1. CDR1 and CDR2 (germline): SGHTA, FQGNSA. This CDR3 comprises 16 residues. Unmatched junction bases numbered 10, after V lost 5 bases and J lost 1 base. CDR3 in DNA: TGTGCCAGCAGCAAGGAGACAGGGACCGTTAACTATGGCTACACCTTC. It yields the protein CASSKETGTVNYGYTF.